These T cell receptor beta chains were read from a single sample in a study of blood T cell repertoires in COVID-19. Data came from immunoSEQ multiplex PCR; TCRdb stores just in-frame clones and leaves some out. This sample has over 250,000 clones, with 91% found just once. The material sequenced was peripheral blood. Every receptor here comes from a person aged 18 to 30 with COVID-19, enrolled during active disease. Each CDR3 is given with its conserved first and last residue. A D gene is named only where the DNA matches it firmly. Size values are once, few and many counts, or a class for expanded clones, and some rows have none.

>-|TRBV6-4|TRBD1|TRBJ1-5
TGTGCCAGCAGTGATAAGGGACAGGGTATTGGGCAGCCCCAGCATTTT
CASSDKGQGIGQPQHF
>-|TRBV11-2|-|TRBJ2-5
TGTGCCAGCAGCCAAGGAAGTGTCAGGCAGGAGACCCAGTACTTC
CASSQGSVRQETQYF
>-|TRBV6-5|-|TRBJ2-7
TGTGCCAGCAGTTACTCGGGGAGCTCCTACGAGCAGTACTTC
CASSYSGSSYEQYF
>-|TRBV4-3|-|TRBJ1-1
TGCGCCAGCAGCCAAGACATCCTTCGAATTTCGGGGTACACTGAAGCTTTCTTT
CASSQDILRISGYTEAFF
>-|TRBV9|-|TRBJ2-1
TGTGCCAGCAGCGTAGAGCCTAGCGCCTACAATGAGCAGTTCTTC
CASSVEPSAYNEQFF
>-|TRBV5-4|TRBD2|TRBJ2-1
TGTGCCAGCAGCTTGGGTAGCGGGAGGGGCTCCTACAATGAGCAGTTCTTC
CASSLGSGRGSYNEQFF
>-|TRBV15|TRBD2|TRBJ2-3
TGTGCCACCAAAATAACTAGCGGCGGCACAGATACGCAGTATTTT
CATKITSGGTDTQYF
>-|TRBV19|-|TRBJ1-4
TGTGCCAGTACCCTGAATGTCAGGGATGAAAAACTGTTTTTT
CASTLNVRDEKLFF
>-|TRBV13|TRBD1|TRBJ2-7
TGTGCCAGCAGCTTAGGGACAGGGGCCTACGAGCAGTACTTC
CASSLGTGAYEQYF
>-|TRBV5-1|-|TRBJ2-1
TGCGCCAGCAGGACCGGACGGGACTCCTACAATGAGCAGTTCTTC
CASRTGRDSYNEQFF
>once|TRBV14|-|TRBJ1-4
TGTGCCAGCAGCCTCCGGGACTCCCGTGCAACTAATGAAAAACTGTTTTTT
CASSLRDSRATNEKLFF
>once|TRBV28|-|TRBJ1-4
TGTGCCAGCAGTTTTGGAGGGAGGGCTAATGAAAAACTGTTTTTT
CASSFGGRANEKLFF
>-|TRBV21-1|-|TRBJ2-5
TGTGCCAGCCTCGCCGCACTAGCGGCGTACCAAGAGACCCAGTACTTC
CASLAALAAYQETQYF
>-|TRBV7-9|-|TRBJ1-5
TGTGCCAGCACCGAGGGGGGGAATCAGCCCCAGCATTTT
CASTEGGNQPQHF
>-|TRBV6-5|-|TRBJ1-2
TGTGCCAGCAATACGGGACTCATCCAGGACTATGGCTACACCTTC
CASNTGLIQDYGYTF
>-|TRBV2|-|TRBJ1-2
TGTGCCAGCAGGGAGGTCCGTCAGGGGACCTCCTATGGCTACACCTTC
CASREVRQGTSYGYTF
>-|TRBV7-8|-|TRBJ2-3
TGTGCCAGCAGCTTTTCGCTAGGGGATCGGGCTACGCAGTATTTT
CASSFSLGDRATQYF
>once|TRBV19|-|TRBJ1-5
TGTGCCAGTAGTTGGCAGGGGCCTCAGCCCCAGCATTTT
CASSWQGPQPQHF
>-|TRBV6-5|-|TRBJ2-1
TGTGCCAGCAGTTACTCGAGGGTCTACAATGAGCAGTTCTTC
CASSYSRVYNEQFF
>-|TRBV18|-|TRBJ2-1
TGTGCCAGCTCTCAGGGTATACCCTACAATGAGCAGTTCTTC
CASSQGIPYNEQFF
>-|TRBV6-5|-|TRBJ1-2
TGTGCCAGCACGACAGCGCTTAACTATGGCTACACCTTC
CASTTALNYGYTF
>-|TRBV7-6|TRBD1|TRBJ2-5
TGTGCCAGCAGCTCCCGAATGGGGACAGGGGTAAAAGAGACCCAGTACTTC
CASSSRMGTGVKETQYF
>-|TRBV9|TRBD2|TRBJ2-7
TGTGCCAGCAGCGTAGCCTGGACTAGCGGGCACGAGCAGTACTTC
CASSVAWTSGHEQYF
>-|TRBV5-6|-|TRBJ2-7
TGTGCCAGCAGCCTCCGGCGGAGAGGGAACTACGAGGAGCAGTACTTC
CASSLRRRGNYEEQYF
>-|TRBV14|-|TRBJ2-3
TGTGCCAGCAGCCCCCGGACAGGGAAAGCGGGAAGCCTCACAGATACGCAGTATTTT
CASSPRTGKAGSLTDTQYF
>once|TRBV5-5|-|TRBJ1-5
TGTGCCAGCAGCTTGGGACATAGTAGCAATCAGCCCCAGCATTTT
CASSLGHSSNQPQHF
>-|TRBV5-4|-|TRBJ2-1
TGTGCCAGCAGCTTTGACTTCTATGAGCAGTTCTTC
CASSFDFYEQFF
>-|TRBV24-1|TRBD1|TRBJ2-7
TGTGCCACCAGTGAAAGAGGGGGCGACTACGAGCAGTACTTC
CATSERGGDYEQYF
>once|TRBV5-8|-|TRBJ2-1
TGTGCCAGCAGCCCCCGGGAGTTCAGGTTGAATGAGCAGTTCTTC
CASSPREFRLNEQFF
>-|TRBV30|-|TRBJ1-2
TGTGCCTGGAGTGGAGGGAACTATGGCTACACCTTC
CAWSGGNYGYTF
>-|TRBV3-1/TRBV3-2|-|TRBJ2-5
TGTGCCAGCAGCCCCAGACAGACCCAAGAGACCCAGTACTTC
CASSPRQTQETQYF
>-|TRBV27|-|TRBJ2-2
TGTGCCAGCAGTCAACAGGGAAGGCTGGTCACCGGGGAGCTGTTTTTT
CASSQQGRLVTGELFF
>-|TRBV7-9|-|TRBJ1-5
TGTGCCAGCAGCCCCGGGGGGGGAAACCAGCCCCAGCATTTT
CASSPGGGNQPQHF
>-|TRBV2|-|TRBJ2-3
TGTGCCAGCGGCGGGTGGCGGGTTTCTAGCACAGATACGCAGTATTTT
CASGGWRVSSTDTQYF
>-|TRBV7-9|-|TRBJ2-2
TGTGCCAGCAGCTTAGCGCGATTAGCGCCATACACCGGGGAGCTGTTTTTT
CASSLARLAPYTGELFF
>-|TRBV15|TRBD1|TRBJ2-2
TGTGCCACCAGTGGTCGGACAGGGAACACCGGGGAGCTGTTTTTT
CATSGRTGNTGELFF
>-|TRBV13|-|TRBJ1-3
TGTGCCAGCAGCTTAGGGACTTCGACTGGAAACACCATATATTTT
CASSLGTSTGNTIYF
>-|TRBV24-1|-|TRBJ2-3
TGTGCCACCAGTGGCCTATCTAGCACAGATACGCAGTATTTT
CATSGLSSTDTQYF
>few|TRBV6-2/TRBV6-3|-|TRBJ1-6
TGTGCCAGCAGTTACTCCTCGGGACTTCTAAATTCACCCCTCCACTTT
CASSYSSGLLNSPLHF
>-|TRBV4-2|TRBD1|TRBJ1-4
TGTGCCAGCAGCCATTCACTTGACAGGGGTAATGAAAAACTGTTTTTT
CASSHSLDRGNEKLFF
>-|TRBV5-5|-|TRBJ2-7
TGTGCCAGCAGCTTGGCCTGGAAAAGGGGGATCGACGAGCAGTACTTC
CASSLAWKRGIDEQYF
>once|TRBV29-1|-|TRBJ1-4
TGCAGCGTCGCAGACTATATCAATGAAAAACTGTTTTTT
CSVADYINEKLFF
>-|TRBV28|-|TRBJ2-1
TGTGCCAGCAGCCCTCTCAGGTCGGGGGATGAGCAGTTCTTC
CASSPLRSGDEQFF
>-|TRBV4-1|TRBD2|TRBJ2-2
TGCGCCAGCAGCCAGGCCGGGACTAGCGGCACCGGGGAGCTGTTTTTT
CASSQAGTSGTGELFF
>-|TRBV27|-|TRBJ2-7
TGTGCCAGCAGTTTAGTGGGCAGCTCCTACGAGCAGTACTTC
CASSLVGSSYEQYF